This TCR beta chain is drawn from a study of beta chain features in type 1 diabetes. Background on the study: Comparable age, gender and cell yields were observed in patients relative to healthy donors. General study points: There was a moderate but significant shortening of TCRB CDR3s in all four CD4+ subsets of Type 1 diabetes patients. Among patients, naive, central memory and Treg TCRB repertoires appeared more similar than among healthy donors. Highly expressing activated T cells could be over-counted with a cDNA template.

About this clone: Its antigen is currently unknown.

Populations isolated by sorting all had purity greater than 98%. The CDR3 runs to 14 residues. CDR1 SGDLS and CDR2 YYNGEE come from the germline V gene. V was cut by 7 bases and J by 1 base, with 14 bases left in between. What was sequenced were expressed TCRB transcripts, since all of the isolated RNA had been reverse transcribed. Sequenced by immunoSEQ multiplex PCR; TCRdb stores in-frame clones only, minus some. The sample consists of about 240,000 clones, around 14% of them appearing once. The source is a man aged 25-45 years with type 1 diabetes. Sequenced material: naive CD4+ T cells from blood. V gene TRBV9 combines with J gene TRBJ1-1; D is possibly TRBD1 (5 bases). For the CDR3, the DNA is TGTGCCAGCCGAAAGGGAGGGGAGAACACTGAAGCTTTCTTT. Translation gives CASRKGGENTEAFF.